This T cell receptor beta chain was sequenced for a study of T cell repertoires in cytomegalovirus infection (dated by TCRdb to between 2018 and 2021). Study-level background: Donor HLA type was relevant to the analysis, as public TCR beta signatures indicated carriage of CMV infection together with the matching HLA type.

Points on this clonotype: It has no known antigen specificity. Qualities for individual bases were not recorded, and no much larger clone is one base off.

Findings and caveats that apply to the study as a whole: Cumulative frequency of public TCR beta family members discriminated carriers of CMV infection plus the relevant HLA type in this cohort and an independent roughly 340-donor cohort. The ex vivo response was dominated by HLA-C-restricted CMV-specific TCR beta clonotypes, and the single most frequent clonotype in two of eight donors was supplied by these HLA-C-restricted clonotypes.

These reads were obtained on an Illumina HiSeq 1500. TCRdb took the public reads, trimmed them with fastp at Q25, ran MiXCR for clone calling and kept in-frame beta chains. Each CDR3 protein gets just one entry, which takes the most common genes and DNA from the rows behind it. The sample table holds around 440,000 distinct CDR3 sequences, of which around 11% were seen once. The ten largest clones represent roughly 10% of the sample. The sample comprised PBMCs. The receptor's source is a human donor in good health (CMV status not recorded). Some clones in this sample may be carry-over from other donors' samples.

This receptor has the CDR3 CSARPGRGPYEQYF. The DNA reads TGCAGTGCTAGACCCGGGAGAGGCCCCTACGAGCAGTACTTC. The rearranged chain carries TRBV20-1 and TRBJ2-7; TRBD2 might be the D gene, on 6 matching bases. CDR1 and CDR2 (DFQATT, SNEGSKA) derive from the germline V gene (reference sequence). The CDR3 runs 14 amino acids, cysteine and phenylalanine included. Kept here is only the CDR3 DNA, which spans 42 bases and is read in frame from base 1. V drops 2 bases and J drops 2 bases, leaving 13 bases in between.